This T cell receptor beta chain stems from a study of cytomegalovirus exposure and HLA in healthy donors. Study outcomes and limitations: A missense variant in DCLRE1C was later tied to TCR beta V- and J-gene trimming. The study flagged some 180 TCR beta chains as cytomegalovirus-associated.

PCR primers comprised 60 Vbeta and 13 Jbeta primers. Original processing notes: Later work found around 80 million unique TCR beta chains, with 9.5 million to 11 million shared. Libraries were prepared by immunoSEQ multiplex PCR; TCRdb keeps only in-frame clonotypes and omits some of them. The V and J calls and clone size come from that table; D and trimming were worked out from the DNA. The table has approximately 85,000 clones, over 70% seen once. For this clone: Its specificity is not known.

Sequences were obtained from PBMCs. The sequence was obtained from a man between 50 and 59 years old in good health and CMV-seropositive.

The CDR3 here is CASPNKNLSQYF. The CDR3 DNA reads as TGCGCCAGCCCAAATAAGAATCTCAGTCAGTACTTC. This chain uses TRBV10-1 with TRBJ2-4; D not resolved. V was cut by 8 bases and J by 12 bases, with 17 bases left in between. Germline V lookup: CDR1 WNHNN, CDR2 SYGVQD (reference sequence). The CDR3 contains 12 residues.